Sequencing of this T cell receptor beta chain was carried out in a study of blood T cell repertoires in COVID-19. Across the whole study: The cDNA or gDNA used as material had been derived from T cells, B-cell-depleted T cells, or PBMCs.

The CDR3 consists of 15 residues. V shed 5 bases, J shed 5 bases, and the junction held 6 bases outside the gene matches. Germline V gene lookup returns CDR1 SNHLY and CDR2 FYNNEI. Profiled with immunoSEQ multiplex PCR; TCRdb holds only in-frame clones, not every one. The table includes 70,000 to 95,000 clones, nearly 85% detected once. V usage is TRBV2 and J usage is TRBJ2-2; TRBD1 matches 9 bases. Sequences were obtained from peripheral blood. This clonotype originated in a woman aged 60-75 years with acute or convalescent COVID-19. The DNA of the CDR3 is TGTGCCAGCAGTTCCGGGACAGGGAGGACCGGGGAGCTGTTTTTT. Translated: CASSSGTGRTGELFF. Variable domain in full (rest from reference TRBV2 and TRBJ2-2): EPEVTQTPSHQVTQMGQEVILRCVPISNHLYFYWYRQILGQKVEFLVSFYNNEISEKSEIFDDQFSVERPDGSNFTLKIRSTKLEDSAMYFCASSSGTGRTGELFFGEGSRLTVL.